There are many counts of the clone carrying this TCR beta chain. Its antigen is not identified. The CDR3 length is 12 residues. V lost 5 bases to trimming and J lost 8 bases, with 10 bases between them. Per the germline V gene, CDR1 is SEHNR and CDR2 is FQNEAQ (reference sequence). This entry belongs to a study of T cells in Graves' hyperthyroidism and ophthalmopathy. The study, taken as a whole, reports: Among clonotypes expanded in thyroid above 0.001, most were also found in blood.

The study defined stable Graves' hyperthyroidism as no ophthalmopathy progression within 18 months. Authors of the study amplified TCR beta CDR3 regions from RNA transcripts. TCR CDR3 underwent first-round RT-PCR with the HTBI primer set. TCRdb reanalysed the multiplex PCR reads using MiXCR and keeps one entry per CDR3 protein. The sample yields more than 350,000 distinct CDR3 sequences, 15% seen once. The source material was blood. This sequence was found in a woman in her 30s with Graves' hyperthyroidism. This sequence joins TRBV7-9 and TRBJ2-1; D gene ambiguous. The CDR3 nucleotides are TGTGCCAGCAGCACCGAGTCTGATGAGCAGTTCTTC. It encodes CASSTESDEQFF.